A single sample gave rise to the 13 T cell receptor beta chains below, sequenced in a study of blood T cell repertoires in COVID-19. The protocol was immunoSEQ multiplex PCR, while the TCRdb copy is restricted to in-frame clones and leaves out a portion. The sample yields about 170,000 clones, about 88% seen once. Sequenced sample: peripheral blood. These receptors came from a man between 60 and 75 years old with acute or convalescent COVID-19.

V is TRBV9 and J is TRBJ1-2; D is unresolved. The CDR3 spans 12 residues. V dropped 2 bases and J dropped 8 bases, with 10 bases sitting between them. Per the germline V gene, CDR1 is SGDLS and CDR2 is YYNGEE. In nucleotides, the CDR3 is TGTGCCAGCAGCGTTTACATCAACGGCTACACCTTC. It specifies CASSVYINGYTF.

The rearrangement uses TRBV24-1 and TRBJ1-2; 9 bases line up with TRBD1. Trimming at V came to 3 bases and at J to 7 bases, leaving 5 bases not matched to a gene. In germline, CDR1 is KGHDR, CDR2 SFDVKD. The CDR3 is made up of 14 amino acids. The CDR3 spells CATSDEQGAGGYTF. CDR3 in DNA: TGTGCCACCAGTGATGAACAGGGGGCTGGTGGCTACACCTTC.

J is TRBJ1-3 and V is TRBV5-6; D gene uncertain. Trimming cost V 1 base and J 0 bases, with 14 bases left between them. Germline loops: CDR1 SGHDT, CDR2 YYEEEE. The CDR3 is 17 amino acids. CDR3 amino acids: CASSLIVSTSSGNTIYF. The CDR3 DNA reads TGTGCCAGCAGCTTGATCGTTAGCACCTCCTCTGGAAACACCATATATTTT.

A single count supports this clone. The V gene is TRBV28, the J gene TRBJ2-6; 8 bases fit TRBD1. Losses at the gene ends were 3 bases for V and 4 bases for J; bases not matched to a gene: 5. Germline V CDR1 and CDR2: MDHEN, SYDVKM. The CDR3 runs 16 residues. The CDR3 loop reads CASSFQGASGANVLTF. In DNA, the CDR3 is TGTGCCAGCAGTTTTCAGGGGGCCTCCGGGGCCAACGTCCTGACTTTC.

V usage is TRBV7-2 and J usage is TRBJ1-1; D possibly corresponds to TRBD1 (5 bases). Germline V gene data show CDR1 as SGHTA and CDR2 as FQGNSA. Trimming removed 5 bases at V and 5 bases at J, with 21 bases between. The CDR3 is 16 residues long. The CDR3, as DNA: TGTGCCAGCAGCCCCAGCACAGGAAACGTCCGAACTGAAGCTTTCTTT. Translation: CASSPSTGNVRTEAFF.

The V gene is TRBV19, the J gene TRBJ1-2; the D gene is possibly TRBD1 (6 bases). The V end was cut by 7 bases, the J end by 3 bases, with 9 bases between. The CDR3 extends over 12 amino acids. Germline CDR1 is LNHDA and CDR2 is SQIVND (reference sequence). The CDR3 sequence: CASTGTYYGYTF. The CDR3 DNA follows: TGTGCCAGTACCGGGACATACTATGGCTACACCTTC.

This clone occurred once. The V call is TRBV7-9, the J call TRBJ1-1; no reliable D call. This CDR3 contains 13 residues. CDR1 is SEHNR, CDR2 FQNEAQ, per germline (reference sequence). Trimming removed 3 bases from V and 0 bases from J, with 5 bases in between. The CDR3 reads CASSFDMNTEAFF. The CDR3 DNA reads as TGTGCCAGCAGCTTCGACATGAACACTGAAGCTTTCTTT.

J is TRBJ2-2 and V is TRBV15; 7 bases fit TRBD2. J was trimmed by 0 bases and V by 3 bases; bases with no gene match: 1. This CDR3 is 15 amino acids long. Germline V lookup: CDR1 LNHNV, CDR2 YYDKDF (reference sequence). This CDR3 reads CATSSGLANTGELFF. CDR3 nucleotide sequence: TGTGCCACCAGCAGTGGACTAGCGAACACCGGGGAGCTGTTTTTT.

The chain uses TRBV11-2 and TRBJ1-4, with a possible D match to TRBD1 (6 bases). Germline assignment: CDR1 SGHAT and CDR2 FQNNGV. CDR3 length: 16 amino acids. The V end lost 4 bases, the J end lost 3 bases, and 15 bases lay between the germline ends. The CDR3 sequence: CASSSLGAGSNEKLFF. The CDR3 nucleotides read TGTGCCAGCAGCTCCCTGGGGGCAGGGTCTAATGAAAAACTGTTTTTT.

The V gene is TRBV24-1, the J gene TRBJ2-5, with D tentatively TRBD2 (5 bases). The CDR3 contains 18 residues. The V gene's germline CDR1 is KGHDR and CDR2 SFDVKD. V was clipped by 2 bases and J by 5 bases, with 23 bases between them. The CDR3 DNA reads TGTGCCACCAGTGATTCCGTCGGGTTCGACACTCGCGGGGAGACCCAGTACTTC. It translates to CATSDSVGFDTRGETQYF.

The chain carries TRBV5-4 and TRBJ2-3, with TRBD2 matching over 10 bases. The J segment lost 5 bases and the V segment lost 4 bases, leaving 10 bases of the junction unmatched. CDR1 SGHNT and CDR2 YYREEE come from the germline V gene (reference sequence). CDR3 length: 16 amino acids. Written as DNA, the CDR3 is TGTGCCAGCAGCCAACGGAGCGGGGGGGCCCAAGATACGCAGTATTTT. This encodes CASSQRSGGAQDTQYF.

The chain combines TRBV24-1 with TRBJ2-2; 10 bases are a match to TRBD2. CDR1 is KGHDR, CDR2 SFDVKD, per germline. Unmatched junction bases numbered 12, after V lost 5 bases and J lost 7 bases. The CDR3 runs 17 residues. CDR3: CATSGLLGAGGRGELFF. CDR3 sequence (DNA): TGTGCCACCAGTGGCCTGCTGGGAGCGGGAGGGCGCGGGGAGCTGTTTTTT.

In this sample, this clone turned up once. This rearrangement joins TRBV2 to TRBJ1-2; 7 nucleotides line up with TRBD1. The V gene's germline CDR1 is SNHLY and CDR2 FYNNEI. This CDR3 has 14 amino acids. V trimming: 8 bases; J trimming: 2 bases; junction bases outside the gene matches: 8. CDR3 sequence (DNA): TGTGCCAGCGGTTTCACAGGGGCGAACTATGGCTACACCTTC. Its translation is CASGFTGANYGYTF.